A single sample is the source of the 23 T cell receptor beta chains below, sequenced in a study of T cell responses to AZD1222 COVID-19 vaccine. Only in-frame clones appear in the TCRdb table, and some are missing; sequencing was by immunoSEQ multiplex PCR. The sample includes about 130,000 clones, around nine tenths of them seen just once. Source: peripheral blood, taken on day 0 of AZD1222 vaccination. Source of these receptors: an adult in good health.

The DNA for the CDR3 is TGTGCCTGGAGTGTGTCAGGGAGTCTCGTTTCACCCCTCCACTTT. Translating gives CAWSVSGSLVSPLHF. V usage is TRBV30 and J usage is TRBJ1-6; TRBD1 might be the D (5 bases). Germline V gene sequence: CDR1 GTSNPN, CDR2 SVGIG (reference sequence). The V end lost 0 bases, the J end lost 9 bases, and 15 bases lay between the germline ends. The CDR3 sequence is 15 residues long.

The J gene is TRBJ1-6, the V gene TRBV10-3; no reliable D call. The germline V gene encodes CDR1 ENHRY and CDR2 SYGVKD. The CDR3 has 15 residues. V lost 6 bases, J lost 0 bases, and 9 bases lay in between. The CDR3 DNA sequence: TGTGCCATCAGAGGAGGGAGCTCCTATAATTCACCCCTCCACTTT. It yields the protein CAIRGGSSYNSPLHF.

This sequence joins TRBV18 and TRBJ2-7; D is possibly TRBD1 (6 bases). The CDR3 extends over 14 amino acids. Germline-derived CDR1 and CDR2 are KGHSH and LQKENI. V dropped 1 base and J dropped 7 bases, with 14 bases sitting between them. This CDR3 reads CASSPRLQGGEQYF. The DNA for the CDR3 is TGTGCCAGCTCACCACGGTTACAGGGTGGTGAGCAGTACTTC.

This chain links TRBV28 with TRBJ2-7; a weak D match, TRBD2 (6 bases). The CDR3 totals 14 residues. CDR1 and CDR2 from the germline V gene are MDHEN and SYDVKM. Between the trimmed V and J ends, which lost 3 bases and 4 bases, there was a span of 13 bases. The CDR3 reads CASSFRGSRYEQYF. The DNA of the CDR3 is TGTGCCAGCAGTTTCCGGGGGTCTAGGTACGAGCAGTACTTC.

This clone was counted once. The CDR3 spells CASSQAGASNYGYTF. As DNA, the CDR3 is TGCGCCAGCAGCCAAGCGGGTGCCAGTAACTATGGCTACACCTTC. This chain connects TRBV4-3 to TRBJ1-2; D gene uncertain. V lost 1 base and J 1 base, leaving 10 bases between the germline ends. This CDR3 is 15 amino acids long. Germline V gives CDR1 LGHNA, CDR2 YSLEER.

The chain recombines TRBV5-8 with TRBJ1-2; the match to TRBD1 covers 8 bases. CDR1 SGHTS and CDR2 YDEGEE come from the germline V gene. Trimming took 5 bases from V and 0 from J; bases not matched to a gene: 6. The CDR3 has 15 amino acids. The CDR3, as DNA: TGTGCCAGCAGAACGTTGACAGGGGCTAACTATGGCTACACCTTC. Translating it yields CASRTLTGANYGYTF.

With regard to this clone: A junction boundary mismatches the germline segment, possibly from a read error. The CDR3 region is CASSPWTGEGNYGYTF. DNA for the CDR3: TGTGCTAGCAGCCCTTGGACAGGGGAGGGGAACTATGGCTACACCTTC. The chain joins TRBV7-7 to TRBJ1-2; 9 nucleotides agree with TRBD1. This CDR3 has 16 residues. The V gene's germline CDR1 is SSHAT and CDR2 FNYEAQ (reference sequence).

The rearrangement joins TRBV2 to TRBJ1-2; D is unclear. Germline V gene sequence: CDR1 SNHLY, CDR2 FYNNEI. V lost 1 base and J 5 bases, leaving 8 bases between the germline ends. This CDR3 contains 13 residues. CDR3 region: CASSEGRKYGYTF. CDR3 in DNA: TGTGCCAGCAGTGAAGGGCGGAAATATGGCTACACCTTC.

This clone was seen only once. The chain uses TRBV6-2 or TRBV6-3 and TRBJ1-2; D gene ambiguous. This CDR3 has 12 amino acids. The V end lost 2 bases, the J end lost 6 bases, and 7 bases lay between the germline ends. CDR1 is MNHEY, CDR2 SVGEGT, per germline. The CDR3 region has the DNA TGTGCCAGCAGTTACAGCGGGGATGGCTACACCTTC. It encodes CASSYSGDGYTF.

About this clone itself: The same CDR3 arises from other DNA sequences in this sample as well. The gene calls are TRBV6-4 and TRBJ2-3; 10 bases are shared with TRBD2. This CDR3 comprises 15 residues. Germline loops: CDR1 MRHNA, CDR2 SNTAGT. J lost 6 bases, V lost 0 bases, and 3 bases had no gene match. CDR3 in amino acids: CASSDSSGGADTQYF. The CDR3 nucleotides are TGTGCCAGCAGTGACTCAAGCGGGGGGGCCGATACGCAGTATTTT.

This sequence joins TRBV9 and TRBJ2-7; D tentatively fits TRBD1 or TRBD2 (6 bases each). Per the germline V gene, CDR1 is SGDLS and CDR2 is YYNGEE. CDR3 length equals 17 residues. Trimming shortened V by 3 bases and J by 6 bases, and 25 bases separated the two germline ends. CDR3 amino acids: CASSAPRGRSVPGEQYF. CDR3 in DNA: TGTGCCAGCAGCGCGCCGAGGGGGAGGTCGGTGCCTGGCGAGCAGTACTTC. The full variable domain, rest sourced from reference TRBV9 and TRBJ2-7, is DSGVTQTPKHLITATGQRVTLRCSPRSGDLSVYWYQQSLDQGLQFLIQYYNGEERAKGNILERFSAQQFPDLHSELNLSSLELGDSALYFCASSAPRGRSVPGEQYFGPGTRLTVT.

This clone has only one observation. V is TRBV12-3 or TRBV12-4 and J is TRBJ1-6; D not certain. CDR3 size: 12 residues. Trimming removed 6 bases from V and 7 bases from J, with 7 bases in between. CDR3 loop: CASRRRNSPLHF. The CDR3 DNA reads as TGTGCCAGCAGACGACGGAATTCACCCCTCCACTTT.

The chain has TRBV18 and TRBJ2-2, with D possibly matching TRBD2 (7 bases). Trimming shortened V by 2 bases and J by 0 bases, and 13 bases separated the two germline ends. The germline CDR1 and CDR2 sequences are KGHSH and LQKENI. CDR3 length: 17 amino acids. CDR3 in DNA: TGTGCCAGCTCACCAACTTCGGGGGGCCCGAACACCGGGGAGCTGTTTTTT. Translating it yields CASSPTSGGPNTGELFF.

The V and J genes are TRBV14 and TRBJ1-2, with D uncertain. CDR1 SGHDN and CDR2 FVKESK come from the germline V gene. The CDR3 contains 14 residues. Between the trimmed V and J ends, which lost 1 base and 2 bases, there was a span of 8 bases. CDR3 DNA sequence: TGTGCCAGCAGCCAAGTCCAGGCCAACTATGGCTACACCTTC. Amino acids: CASSQVQANYGYTF.

This clone was seen only a few times. The chain is built from TRBV30 and TRBJ1-2, with D possibly being TRBD1 (6 bases). The CDR3 is 13 residues long. V lost 4 bases and J lost 4, with 13 bases in between. Germline loops: CDR1 GTSNPN, CDR2 SVGIG (reference sequence). Here the CDR3 reads CAWNTRGSYGYTF. In DNA, the CDR3 is TGTGCCTGGAATACTAGGGGGAGCTATGGCTACACCTTC.

CDR3 DNA sequence: TGCAGCGTTGATGGGGGGACAGGGGCCCTCTCTGGGGCCAACGTCCTGACTTTC. It codes for CSVDGGTGALSGANVLTF. V usage is TRBV29-1 and J usage is TRBJ2-6, with TRBD1 identical over 10 bases. The CDR3 contains 18 residues. V was pared by 3 bases and J by 0 bases, with 8 bases of the junction left unmatched. CDR1 and CDR2 from the germline V gene are SQVTM and ANQGSEA.

The CDR3, as DNA: TGTGCCAGCTCACCACCGGACGGAAACTCCTACGAGCAGTACTTC. This translates into CASSPPDGNSYEQYF. The chain has TRBV18 and TRBJ2-7; D not resolved. The CDR3 sequence is 15 residues long. Germline V CDR1 and CDR2: KGHSH, LQKENI. Trimming stripped 0 bases from V and 0 bases from J, with 9 bases between.

This chain joins TRBV7-9 and TRBJ1-1; no definite D call. The germline V and J ends were trimmed by 1 base and 3 bases, with 9 bases remaining between them. The CDR3 has 14 residues. The germline gives CDR1 SEHNR, CDR2 FQNEAQ (reference sequence). CDR3 sequence: CASSLVGRDTEAFF. The CDR3 coding sequence is TGTGCCAGCAGCTTAGTGGGGAGGGACACTGAAGCTTTCTTT.

The chain carries TRBV30 and TRBJ2-3; 9 bases are shared with TRBD1. Germline CDR1 is GTSNPN and CDR2 is SVGIG (reference sequence). V shed 2 bases, J shed 3 bases, and the junction held 6 bases outside the gene matches. This CDR3 is built from 15 residues. CDR3 nucleotides: TGTGCCTGGAGTCCAACAGGGGGCTGGACAGATACGCAGTATTTT. As protein: CAWSPTGGWTDTQYF.

This chain uses TRBV28 with TRBJ2-3; a weak D match, TRBD1 (6 bases). Germline CDR1 and CDR2: MDHEN and SYDVKM. V lost 7 bases, J lost 3 bases, and 17 bases lay in between. The CDR3 sequence is 15 residues long. CDR3 nucleotides: TGTGCCAGCAACCCTTACTATACAGGGACAGATACGCAGTATTTT. Amino acids: CASNPYYTGTDTQYF.

The V and J genes are TRBV19 and TRBJ2-7; the match to TRBD1 covers 9 bases. The V and J ends lost 6 bases and 3 bases, in that order; junction bases with no gene match: 9. The germline V gene has CDR1 LNHDA and CDR2 SQIVND (reference sequence). This CDR3 comprises 15 residues. CDR3: CASSQLGQGVYEQYF. DNA of the CDR3: TGTGCCAGTAGCCAACTGGGACAGGGAGTCTACGAGCAGTACTTC. Variable domain in full (rest from reference TRBV19 and TRBJ2-7): DGGITQSPKYLFRKEGQNVTLSCEQNLNHDAMYWYRQDPGQGLRLIYYSQIVNDFQKGDIAEGYSVSREKKESFPLTVTSAQKNPTAFYLCASSQLGQGVYEQYFGPGTRLTVT.

This chain links TRBV6-2 or TRBV6-3 with TRBJ1-2, with TRBD1 identical over 9 bases. The CDR3 is 18 amino acids. Germline V lookup: CDR1 MNHEY, CDR2 SVGEGT. After removal of 2 bases from V and 0 bases from J, the junction contained 10 bases not matched to a gene. CDR3 DNA: TGTGCCAGCAGTTACGCCGGGACAGGGAGGGAAGCTAACTATGGCTACACCTTC. Its translation is CASSYAGTGREANYGYTF.

Worth noting for this clone: Additional DNA sequences in this sample encode the identical CDR3. This chain connects TRBV15 to TRBJ2-5; 8 positions match TRBD1. Germline V gene sequence: CDR1 LNHNV, CDR2 YYDKDF (reference sequence). Trimming at V came to 3 bases and at J to 1 base, leaving 1 base not matched to a gene. The CDR3 consists of 14 residues. In DNA form, the CDR3 reads TGTGCCACCAGCAGGGACAGGGCCCAAGAGACCCAGTACTTC. Protein product: CATSRDRAQETQYF.